One and the same sample provided the 7 T cell receptor beta chains below, sequenced in a study of read filtering for tumor transcriptome and immune sequencing. From 350 to 500 ng of RNA, a library with molecular barcoded alpha/delta and beta/gamma adaptors was made. Each CDR3 protein is one row after TCRdb ran MiXCR on the reads. The sample includes around 65,000 distinct CDR3 sequences, roughly 20% of them seen just once. Material for sequencing was a population of CD138-negative cells sorted from bone marrow. Every receptor here comes from a donor aged 40 or older with multiple myeloma.

V and J are TRBV29-1 and TRBJ2-3; no reliable D call. V was pared by 6 bases and J by 6 bases, with 7 bases between. The germline V gene has CDR1 SQVTM and CDR2 ANQGSEA. This CDR3 contains 10 residues. The CDR3 sequence: CSVGPDTQYF. DNA for the CDR3: TGCAGCGTAGGGCCCGATACGCAGTATTTT.

J is TRBJ2-7 and V is TRBV4-2; TRBD2 might be the D (6 bases). V dropped 0 bases and J dropped 12 bases, with 18 bases sitting between them. CDR3 length equals 14 residues. Germline CDR1 LGHNA, CDR2 YNFKEQ. The CDR3 region has the DNA TGTGCCAGCAGCCAAGATTTGCTAGCGCCGGTTCGGTACTTC. Protein product: CASSQDLLAPVRYF.

This chain joins TRBV5-4 and TRBJ2-3; the D is unclear. Germline lookup yields CDR1 SGHNT and CDR2 YYREEE (reference sequence). The germline V and J ends were trimmed by 0 bases and 0 bases, with 11 bases remaining between them. The CDR3 covers 16 residues. CDR3 DNA sequence: TGTGCCAGCAGCTTGGCCGAGAGAACTAGCACAGATACGCAGTATTTT. Translation gives CASSLAERTSTDTQYF.

In its sample, this clonotype was seen a few times. V usage is TRBV5-4 and J usage is TRBJ2-2, with 7 bases identical to TRBD2. The CDR3 length is 15 residues. Germline V gene data show CDR1 as SGHNT and CDR2 as YYREEE (reference sequence). J gave up 3 bases and V 2 bases, and 4 bases lay outside the gene matches. CDR3 nucleotide sequence: TGTGCCAGCAGCTTCGGGAGGCGGGACACCGGGGAGCTGTTTTTT. Protein sequence: CASSFGRRDTGELFF. The whole variable domain, filled in from reference TRBV5-4 and TRBJ2-2, reads ETGVTQSPTHLIKTRGQQVTLRCSSQSGHNTVSWYQQALGQGPQFIFQYYREEENGRGNFPPRFSGLQFPNYSSELNVNALELDDSALYLCASSFGRRDTGELFFGEGSRLTVL.

This clonotype was detected many times. This chain links TRBV20-1 with TRBJ2-7; 8 bases agree with TRBD1. This CDR3 comprises 13 residues. In germline, CDR1 is DFQATT, CDR2 SNEGSKA (reference sequence). The ends lost 6 bases at V and 3 bases at J; junction bases unmatched: 7. CDR3 amino acids: CSATRGQGYEQYF. The DNA for the CDR3 is TGCAGTGCCACACGCGGACAGGGCTACGAGCAGTACTTC.

This clonotype came up many times. The chain is built from TRBV4-2 and TRBJ2-7; 9 positions agree with TRBD2. V was clipped by 3 bases and J by 6 bases; unmatched bases: 9. The CDR3 covers 15 residues. Germline CDR1 and CDR2: LGHNA and YNFKEQ. As DNA, the CDR3 is TGTGCCAGCAGCCAGGTAGCGGGAGCCTTCGGCGAGCAGTACTTC. Translation: CASSQVAGAFGEQYF.

A single count supports this clonotype. This may arise from a read error, as a much more abundant clone is one base away. CDR3 region: CASSCKASVTGELFF. CDR3 DNA: TGTGCCAGCAGTTGCAAGGCTAGCGTCACCGGGGAGCTGTTTTTT. The J gene is TRBJ2-2, the V gene TRBV6-1; a weak D match, TRBD2 (6 bases). This CDR3 is built from 15 residues. Germline V gene lookup returns CDR1 MNHNS and CDR2 SASEGT. Between the trimmed V and J ends, which lost 5 bases and 4 bases, there was a span of 14 bases.